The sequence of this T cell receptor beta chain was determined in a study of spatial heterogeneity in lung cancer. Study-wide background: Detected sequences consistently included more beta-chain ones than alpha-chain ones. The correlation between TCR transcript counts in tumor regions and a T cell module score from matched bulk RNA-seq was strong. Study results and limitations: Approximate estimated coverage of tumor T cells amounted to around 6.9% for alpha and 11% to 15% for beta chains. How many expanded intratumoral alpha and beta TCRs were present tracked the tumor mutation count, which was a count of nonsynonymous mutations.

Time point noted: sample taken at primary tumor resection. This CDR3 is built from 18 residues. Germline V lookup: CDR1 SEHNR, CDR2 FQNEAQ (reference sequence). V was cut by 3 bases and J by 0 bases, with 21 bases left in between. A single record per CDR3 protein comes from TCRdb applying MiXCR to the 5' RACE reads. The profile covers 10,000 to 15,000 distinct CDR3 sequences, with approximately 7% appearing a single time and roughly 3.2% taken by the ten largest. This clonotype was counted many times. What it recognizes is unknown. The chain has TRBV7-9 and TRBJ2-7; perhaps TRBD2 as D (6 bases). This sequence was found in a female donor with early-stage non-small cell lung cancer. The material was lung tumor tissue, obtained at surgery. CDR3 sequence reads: CASSLGGGAAQSSYEQYF. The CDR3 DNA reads TGTGCCAGCAGCTTGGGTGGAGGGGCGGCCCAAAGCTCCTACGAGCAGTACTTC.